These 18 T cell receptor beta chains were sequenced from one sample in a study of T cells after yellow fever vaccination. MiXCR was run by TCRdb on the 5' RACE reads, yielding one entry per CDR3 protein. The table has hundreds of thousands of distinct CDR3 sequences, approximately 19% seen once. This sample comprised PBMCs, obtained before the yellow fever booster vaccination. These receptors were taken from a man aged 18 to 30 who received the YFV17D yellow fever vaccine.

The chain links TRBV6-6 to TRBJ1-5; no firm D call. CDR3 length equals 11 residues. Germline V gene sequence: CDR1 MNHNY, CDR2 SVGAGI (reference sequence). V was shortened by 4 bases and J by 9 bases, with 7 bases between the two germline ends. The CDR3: CASSFATPQHF. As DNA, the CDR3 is TGTGCCAGCAGTTTTGCTACGCCCCAGCATTTT.

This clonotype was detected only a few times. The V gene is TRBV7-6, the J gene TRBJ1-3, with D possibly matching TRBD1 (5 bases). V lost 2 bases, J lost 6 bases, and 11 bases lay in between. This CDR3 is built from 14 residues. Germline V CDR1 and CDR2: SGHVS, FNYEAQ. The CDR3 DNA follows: TGTGCCAGCAGCTTACCGGGGCCGATAAACACCATATATTTT. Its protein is CASSLPGPINTIYF.

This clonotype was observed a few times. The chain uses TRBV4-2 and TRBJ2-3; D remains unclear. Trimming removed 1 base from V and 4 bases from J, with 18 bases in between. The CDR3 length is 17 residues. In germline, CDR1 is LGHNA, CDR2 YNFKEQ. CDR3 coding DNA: TGTGCCAGCAGCCAAGGCTTGACACATGGAAACTCAGATACGCAGTATTTT. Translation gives CASSQGLTHGNSDTQYF.

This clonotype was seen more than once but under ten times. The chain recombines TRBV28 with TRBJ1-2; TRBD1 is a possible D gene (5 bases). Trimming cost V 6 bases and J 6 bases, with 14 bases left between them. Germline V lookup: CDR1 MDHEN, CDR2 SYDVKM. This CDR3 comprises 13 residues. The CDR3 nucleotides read TGTGCCAGCAGGAGCGGGGGAGGGGATGGCTACACCTTC. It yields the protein CASRSGGGDGYTF.

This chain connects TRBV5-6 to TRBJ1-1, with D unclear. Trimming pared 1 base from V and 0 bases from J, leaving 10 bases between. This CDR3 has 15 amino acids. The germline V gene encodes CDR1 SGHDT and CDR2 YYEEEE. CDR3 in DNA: TGTGCCAGCAGCTTGCTAAACACGGTGAACACTGAAGCTTTCTTT. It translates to CASSLLNTVNTEAFF.

CDR3 in DNA: TGTGCCAGCAGCCCAGCTCCAGGGTTGGGGGAGACCCAGTACTTC. Translated, it gives CASSPAPGLGETQYF. The rearrangement joins TRBV7-2 to TRBJ2-5; the D gene is possibly TRBD1 (5 bases). This CDR3 spans 15 amino acids. From germline, CDR1 is SGHTA and CDR2 FQGNSA. V was clipped by 5 bases and J by 5 bases, with 18 bases between them. The full variable domain, with the rest looked up from reference TRBV7-2 and TRBJ2-5, is GAGVSQSPSNKVTEKGKDVELRCDPISGHTALYWYRQSLGQGLEFLIYFQGNSAPDKSGLPSDRFSAERTGGSVSTLTIQRTQQEDSAVYLCASSPAPGLGETQYFGPGTRLLVL.

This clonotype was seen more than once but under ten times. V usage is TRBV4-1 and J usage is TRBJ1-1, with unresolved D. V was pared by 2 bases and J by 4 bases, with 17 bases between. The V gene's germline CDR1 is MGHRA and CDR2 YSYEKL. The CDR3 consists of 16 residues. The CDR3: CASSQPLSGRRTEAFF. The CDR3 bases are TGCGCCAGCAGCCAACCCCTATCTGGCAGACGCACTGAAGCTTTCTTT.

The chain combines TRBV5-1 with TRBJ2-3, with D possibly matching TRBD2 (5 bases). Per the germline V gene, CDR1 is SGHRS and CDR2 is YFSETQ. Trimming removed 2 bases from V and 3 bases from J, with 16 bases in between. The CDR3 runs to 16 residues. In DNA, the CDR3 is TGCGCCAGCAGCTTAGAGTCTGGATCGGGGACAGATACGCAGTATTTT. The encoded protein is CASSLESGSGTDTQYF. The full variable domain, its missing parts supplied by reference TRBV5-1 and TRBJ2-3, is KAGVTQTPRYLIKTRGQQVTLSCSPISGHRSVSWYQQTPGQGLQFLFEYFSETQRNKGNFPGRFSGRQFSNSRSEMNVSTLELGDSALYLCASSLESGSGTDTQYFGPGTRLTVL.

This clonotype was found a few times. In DNA, the CDR3 is TGCGCCAGCAGCCCATTATCAGCTGAGGACCATGAGCAGTTCTTC. Translated: CASSPLSAEDHEQFF. The rearrangement links TRBV5-1 to TRBJ2-1, with unresolved D. In germline, CDR1 is SGHRS, CDR2 YFSETQ. V gave up 4 bases and J gave up 8 bases, with 19 bases separating them. The CDR3 loop spans 15 amino acids.

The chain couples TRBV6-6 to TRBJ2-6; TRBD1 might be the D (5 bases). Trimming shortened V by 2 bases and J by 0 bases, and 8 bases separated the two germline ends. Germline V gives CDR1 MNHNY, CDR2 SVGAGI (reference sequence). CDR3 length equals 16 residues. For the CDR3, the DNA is TGTGCCAGCAGTTACAGGGGTCGCTCTGGGGCCAACGTCCTGACTTTC. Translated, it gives CASSYRGRSGANVLTF.

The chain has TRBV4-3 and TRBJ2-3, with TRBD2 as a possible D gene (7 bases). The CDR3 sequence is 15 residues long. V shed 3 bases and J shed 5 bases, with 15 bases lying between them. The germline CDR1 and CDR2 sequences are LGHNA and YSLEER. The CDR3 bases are TGCGCCAGCAGCCAGGACTCAGGGGAGGGAGATACGCAGTATTTT. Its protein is CASSQDSGEGDTQYF.

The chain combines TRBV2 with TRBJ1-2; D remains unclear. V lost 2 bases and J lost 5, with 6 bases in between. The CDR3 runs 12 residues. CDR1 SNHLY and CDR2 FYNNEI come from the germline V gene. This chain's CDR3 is CASSESAYGYTF. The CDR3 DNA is TGTGCCAGCAGTGAATCCGCTTATGGCTACACCTTC.

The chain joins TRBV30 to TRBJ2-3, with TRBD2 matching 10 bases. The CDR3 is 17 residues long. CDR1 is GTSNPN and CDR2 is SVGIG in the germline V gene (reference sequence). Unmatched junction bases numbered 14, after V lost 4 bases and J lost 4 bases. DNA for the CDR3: TGTGCCTGGATGGGTTATGGAGCGGGGGGGCCCCCAGATACGCAGTATTTT. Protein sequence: CAWMGYGAGGPPDTQYF. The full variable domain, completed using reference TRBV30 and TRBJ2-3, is SQTIHQWPATLVQPVGSPLSLECTVEGTSNPNLYWYRQAAGRGLQLLFYSVGIGQISSEVPQNLSASRPQDRQFILSSKKLLLSDSGFYLCAWMGYGAGGPPDTQYFGPGTRLTVL.

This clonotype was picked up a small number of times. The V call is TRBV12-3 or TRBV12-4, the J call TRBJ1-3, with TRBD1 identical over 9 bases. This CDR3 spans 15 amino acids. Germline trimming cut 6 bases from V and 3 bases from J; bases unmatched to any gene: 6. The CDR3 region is CASRTQGAGGNTIYF. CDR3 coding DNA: TGTGCCAGCAGGACACAGGGGGCAGGTGGAAACACCATATATTTT.

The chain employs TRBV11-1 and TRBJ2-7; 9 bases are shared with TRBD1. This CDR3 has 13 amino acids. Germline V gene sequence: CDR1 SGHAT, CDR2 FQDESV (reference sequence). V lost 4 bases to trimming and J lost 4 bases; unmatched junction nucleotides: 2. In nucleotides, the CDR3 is TGTGCCAGCAGCTCCGACAGGGGGTACGAGCAGTACGTC. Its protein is CASSSDRGYEQYV.

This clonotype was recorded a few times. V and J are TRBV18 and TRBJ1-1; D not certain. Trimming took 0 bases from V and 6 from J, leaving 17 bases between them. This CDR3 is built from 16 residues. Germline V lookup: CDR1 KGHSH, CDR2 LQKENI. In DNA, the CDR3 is TGTGCCAGCTCACCACCGTTGAGGGCCCCGAAGTCTGAAGCTTTCTTT. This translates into CASSPPLRAPKSEAFF.

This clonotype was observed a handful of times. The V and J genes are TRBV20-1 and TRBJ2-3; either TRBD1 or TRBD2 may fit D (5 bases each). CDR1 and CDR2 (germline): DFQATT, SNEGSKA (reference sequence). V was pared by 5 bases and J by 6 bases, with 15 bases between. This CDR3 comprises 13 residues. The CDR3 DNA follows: TGCAGTGCTCTTCCCGGGGCCTTGGATACGCAGTATTTT. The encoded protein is CSALPGALDTQYF.

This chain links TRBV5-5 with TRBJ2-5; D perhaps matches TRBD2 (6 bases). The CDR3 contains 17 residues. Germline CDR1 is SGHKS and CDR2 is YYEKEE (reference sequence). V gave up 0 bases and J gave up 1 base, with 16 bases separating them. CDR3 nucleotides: TGTGCCAGCAGCTTGGTTGGTGGAGGGTTAGCCCAAGAGACCCAGTACTTC. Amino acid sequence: CASSLVGGGLAQETQYF.